What follows are 26 T cell receptor beta chains derived from one specimen sequenced in a study of blood T cell repertoires in COVID-19. TCRdb's copy holds only in-frame clones and misses some; the assay was immunoSEQ multiplex PCR. The table records some 120,000 clones, about 85% of them present only once. The material sequenced was peripheral blood. These receptor sequences come from a woman of 80 years or more with COVID-19, enrolled during active disease.

The count of this clone is one. The rearrangement uses TRBV10-3 and TRBJ2-5; the match to TRBD1 covers 7 bases. CDR3 length equals 14 residues. Germline CDR1 ENHRY, CDR2 SYGVKD. With V trimmed by 4 bases and J by 3 bases, 5 bases remained unmatched. The CDR3: CAISAGTAEETQYF. Written as DNA, the CDR3 is TGTGCCATCAGTGCCGGGACAGCGGAAGAGACCCAGTACTTC.

This chain joins TRBV11-2 and TRBJ2-1; the match to TRBD2 covers 11 bases. The CDR3 loop spans 16 amino acids. J was trimmed by 1 base and V by 5 bases; bases with no gene match: 4. The germline V gene has CDR1 SGHAT and CDR2 FQNNGV. The chain's CDR3 is CASSAIAGGSYNEQFF. The CDR3 DNA reads TGTGCCAGCAGCGCTATAGCGGGAGGGTCCTACAATGAGCAGTTCTTC.

The genes are TRBV6-2 or TRBV6-3 and TRBJ2-3; TRBD2 matches 11 bases. Germline V gives CDR1 MNHEY, CDR2 SVGEGT. The CDR3 runs to 17 residues. J lost 0 bases, V lost 4 bases, and 6 bases had no gene match. This CDR3 is CASSWGLAESSTDTQYF. The CDR3 DNA is TGTGCCAGCAGTTGGGGACTAGCGGAGTCTAGCACAGATACGCAGTATTTT.

The V call is TRBV7-2, the J call TRBJ1-3, with TRBD1 matching 9 bases. Looked up from germline, CDR1 is SGHTA and CDR2 is FQGNSA. V lost 5 bases to trimming and J lost 5 bases; unmatched junction nucleotides: 13. This CDR3 has 17 residues. CDR3 loop: CASSKRTGTGLRNTIYF. CDR3 DNA: TGTGCCAGCAGCAAGAGGACCGGGACAGGGCTACGAAACACCATATATTTT.

This clone has only one observation. The chain couples TRBV19 to TRBJ2-7; 8 bases match TRBD1. Germline loops: CDR1 LNHDA, CDR2 SQIVND (reference sequence). The CDR3 sequence is 15 residues long. The V and J ends lost 6 bases and 7 bases, in that order; junction bases with no gene match: 14. CDR3 loop: CASRVSSGGAEEQYF. DNA of the CDR3: TGTGCCAGTAGAGTGTCGTCAGGGGGCGCGGAAGAGCAGTACTTC.

The chain carries TRBV5-1 and TRBJ2-5; the match to TRBD1 covers 9 bases. This CDR3 region has 14 residues. From germline, CDR1 is SGHRS and CDR2 YFSETQ. V lost 1 base to trimming and J lost 5 bases; unmatched junction nucleotides: 3. The CDR3 loop is CASSLTGGAETQYF. The CDR3 nucleotides are TGCGCCAGCAGCTTGACAGGGGGCGCTGAGACCCAGTACTTC.

This chain connects TRBV13 to TRBJ1-1; 9 nucleotides align to TRBD1. The V gene's germline CDR1 is PRHDT and CDR2 FYEKMQ (reference sequence). This CDR3 contains 16 residues. V dropped 3 bases and J dropped 3; count of bases not matched to a gene: 8. The CDR3 region has the DNA TGTGCCAGCAGCTTTGGCGGACAGGGGTTCGACACTGAAGCTTTCTTT. Translating gives CASSFGGQGFDTEAFF.

This chain uses TRBV29-1 with TRBJ2-4, with a possible D match to TRBD1 (7 bases). The CDR3 covers 13 residues. Between the trimmed V and J ends, which lost 6 bases and 7 bases, there was a span of 16 bases. Germline V gene sequence: CDR1 SQVTM, CDR2 ANQGSEA. Written as DNA, the CDR3 is TGCAGCGTCGGTCGGGACAGCGGGAACATTCAGTACTTC. Translated, it gives CSVGRDSGNIQYF.

The V gene is TRBV5-6, the J gene TRBJ2-7, with TRBD1 matching over 9 bases. Germline CDR1 is SGHDT and CDR2 is YYEEEE. Trimming removed 2 bases from V and 0 bases from J; junction bases left unmatched: 6. The CDR3 contains 16 residues. CDR3 sequence reads: CASSFKTGGFSYEQYF. CDR3 coding DNA: TGTGCCAGCAGCTTCAAGACAGGGGGGTTCTCCTACGAGCAGTACTTC.

The chain employs TRBV27 and TRBJ2-7; D remains unclear. Trimming cost V 3 bases and J 2 bases, with 11 bases left between them. CDR1 is MNHEY and CDR2 is SMNVEV in the germline V gene (reference sequence). This CDR3 comprises 14 residues. The CDR3 sequence is CASSLGSTPYEQYF. In DNA, the CDR3 is TGTGCCAGCAGTTTGGGCTCTACCCCCTACGAGCAGTACTTC.

The chain carries TRBV6-5 and TRBJ2-1; a weak D match, TRBD1 (5 bases). The CDR3 contains 13 residues. Trimming removed 9 bases at V and 6 bases at J, with 15 bases between. Germline lookup yields CDR1 MNHEY and CDR2 SVGAGI. The CDR3 bases are TGTGCCAGTGGACAACTAAACCCCAATGAGCAGTTCTTC. Encoded protein: CASGQLNPNEQFF.

V gene TRBV7-8 combines with J gene TRBJ2-1; 7 bases are shared with TRBD1. Germline trimming cut 3 bases from V and 7 bases from J; bases unmatched to any gene: 6. Germline assignment: CDR1 SGHVS and CDR2 FQNEAQ. There are 14 residues in the CDR3. The CDR3 spells CASSFNRGVNEQFF. The CDR3 nucleotides are TGTGCCAGCAGCTTCAACAGGGGAGTAAATGAGCAGTTCTTC.

This chain joins TRBV3-1 (or the pseudogene TRBV3-2) and TRBJ1-3; the D gene is possibly TRBD1 (5 bases). Germline V gene lookup returns CDR1 LGHDT and CDR2 YNNKEL (reference sequence). Trimming cost V 6 bases and J 4 bases, with 7 bases left between them. The CDR3 extends over 12 amino acids. The CDR3 is CASRGPGNTIYF. DNA of the CDR3: TGTGCCAGCAGGGGGCCGGGAAACACCATATATTTT.

The genes are TRBV28 and TRBJ2-7, with TRBD1 identical over 10 bases. V lost 3 bases, J lost 3 bases, and 5 bases stayed unmatched. This CDR3 has 15 residues. The germline CDR1 and CDR2 sequences are MDHEN and SYDVKM. CDR3 sequence: CASSFGGQGIYEQYF. The CDR3, as DNA: TGTGCCAGCAGTTTCGGGGGACAGGGGATCTACGAGCAGTACTTC.

V is TRBV9 and J is TRBJ2-7; 8 bases line up with TRBD2. J gave up 4 bases and V 3 bases, and 9 bases lay outside the gene matches. The CDR3 consists of 15 residues. The germline CDR1 and CDR2 sequences are SGDLS and YYNGEE. The CDR3 spells CASSAPTAGVYEQYF. The CDR3 DNA reads TGTGCCAGCAGCGCCCCTACAGCGGGAGTTTACGAGCAGTACTTC. The whole variable domain, remainder taken from reference TRBV9 and TRBJ2-7, is DSGVTQTPKHLITATGQRVTLRCSPRSGDLSVYWYQQSLDQGLQFLIQYYNGEERAKGNILERFSAQQFPDLHSELNLSSLELGDSALYFCASSAPTAGVYEQYFGPGTRLTVT.

This clone was found once. J is TRBJ2-1 and V is TRBV7-2, with 12 bases fitting TRBD2. Germline V gene data show CDR1 as SGHTA and CDR2 as FQGNSA. V gave up 5 bases and J gave up 2 bases; unmatched junction bases: 7. This CDR3 is built from 17 residues. CDR3 in DNA: TGTGCCAGCAGCCACAATCTAGCGGGAGGGCCCTACAATGAGCAGTTCTTC. This encodes CASSHNLAGGPYNEQFF.

This clone was detected once. The chain joins TRBV2 to TRBJ2-5; D is possibly TRBD1 (6 bases). Germline V gene sequence: CDR1 SNHLY, CDR2 FYNNEI. The CDR3 has 15 residues. V was cut by 8 bases and J by 4 bases, with 20 bases left in between. CDR3 amino acids: CASSTRQPGVETQYF. The CDR3 DNA sequence: TGTGCCAGCTCCACCCGCCAGCCAGGGGTAGAGACCCAGTACTTC.

The chain couples TRBV4-1 to TRBJ1-1; D unresolved. Germline V gene data show CDR1 as MGHRA and CDR2 as YSYEKL. CDR3 length equals 11 residues. V lost 4 bases to trimming and J lost 7 bases, with 7 bases between them. CDR3 nucleotide sequence: TGCGCCAGCAGCCTCCCGGGTGAAGCTTTCTTT. Residues: CASSLPGEAFF.

CDR3 in amino acids: CASSPRGDNEQFF. Here the CDR3 DNA reads TGTGCCAGCAGTCCCCGCGGGGACAATGAGCAGTTCTTC. The chain recombines TRBV7-3 with TRBJ2-1; D might be TRBD2 (6 bases). Trimming left V 6 bases short and J 5 bases short, with 11 bases between. Looked up from germline, CDR1 is SGHTA and CDR2 is FQGTGA. The CDR3 runs to 13 residues.

The rearrangement uses TRBV3-1 (or the pseudogene TRBV3-2) and TRBJ2-1, with 9 bases matching TRBD2. Germline assignment: CDR1 LGHDT and CDR2 YNNKEL (reference sequence). Trimming at V came to 1 base and at J to 6 bases, leaving 4 bases not matched to a gene. This CDR3 has 15 amino acids. As DNA, the CDR3 is TGTGCCAGCAGCCAAGCGAGCGGGAGGACCAATGAGCAGTTCTTC. Protein: CASSQASGRTNEQFF.

The rearrangement joins TRBV5-1 to TRBJ2-3; TRBD1 is a possible D gene (5 bases). Germline-derived CDR1 and CDR2 are SGHRS and YFSETQ. Trimming took off 0 bases at V and 2 bases at J, with 10 bases between the two ends. CDR3 length: 15 amino acids. CDR3 coding DNA: TGCGCCAGCAGCTTGGAAGGGGTCTCCACAGATACGCAGTATTTT. Translation: CASSLEGVSTDTQYF.

The J gene is TRBJ1-6, the V gene TRBV5-8, with 8 bases aligning to TRBD1. This CDR3 is 14 amino acids long. Per germline, CDR1 SGHTS and CDR2 YDEGEE. V was clipped by 4 bases and J by 6 bases; unmatched bases: 3. CDR3 nucleotide sequence: TGTGCCAGCAGCAGGGACAGGACTAATTCACCCCTCCACTTT. Protein sequence: CASSRDRTNSPLHF.

The V and J genes are TRBV7-2 and TRBJ2-5; 10 bases align to TRBD2. The germline CDR1 and CDR2 sequences are SGHTA and FQGNSA. Trimming removed 2 bases from V and 5 bases from J; junction bases left unmatched: 5. The length of the CDR3 is 15 residues. The CDR3 is CASSLSGRGVETQYF. CDR3 nucleotides: TGTGCCAGCAGCTTAAGCGGGAGGGGGGTTGAGACCCAGTACTTC.

The CDR3 nucleotides are TGTGCCAGCAGACTACAGGGACAAGGGGTAGCTTTCTTT. Its translation is CASRLQGQGVAFF. This chain uses TRBV12-3 or TRBV12-4 with TRBJ1-1, with D possibly TRBD1 on 6 matching bases. The CDR3 covers 13 residues. Trimming shortened V by 6 bases and J by 10 bases, and 18 bases separated the two germline ends.

The chain employs TRBV20-1 and TRBJ1-1; 7 bases are a match to TRBD1. J gave up 5 bases and V 6 bases, and 6 bases lay outside the gene matches. Germline V lookup: CDR1 DFQATT, CDR2 SNEGSKA (reference sequence). This CDR3 contains 12 residues. The CDR3, as DNA: TGCAGTGCAAGTCGACAGGGTACTGAAGCTTTCTTT. Residues: CSASRQGTEAFF.

The chain is built from TRBV15 and TRBJ1-5; D remains unclear. The V end was cut by 0 bases, the J end by 6 bases, with 6 bases between. The CDR3 runs 13 residues. Germline CDR1 LNHNV, CDR2 YYDKDF (reference sequence). The CDR3 protein is CATSRDHGQPQHF. In DNA form, the CDR3 reads TGTGCCACCAGCAGAGATCACGGTCAGCCCCAGCATTTT.